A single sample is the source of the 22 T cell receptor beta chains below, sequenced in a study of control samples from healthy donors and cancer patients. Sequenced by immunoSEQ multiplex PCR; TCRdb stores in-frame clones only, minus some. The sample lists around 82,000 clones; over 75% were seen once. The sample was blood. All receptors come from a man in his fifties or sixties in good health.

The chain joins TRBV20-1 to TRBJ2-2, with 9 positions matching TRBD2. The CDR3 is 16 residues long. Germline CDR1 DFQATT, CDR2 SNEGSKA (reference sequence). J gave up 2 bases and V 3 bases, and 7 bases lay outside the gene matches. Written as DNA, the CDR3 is TGCAGTGCTAGTACGGGACTAGCTGATAACACCGGGGAGCTGTTTTTT. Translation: CSASTGLADNTGELFF.

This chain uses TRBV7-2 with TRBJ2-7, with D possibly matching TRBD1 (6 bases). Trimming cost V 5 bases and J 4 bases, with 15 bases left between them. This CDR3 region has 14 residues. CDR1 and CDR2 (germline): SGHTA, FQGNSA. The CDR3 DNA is TGTGCCAGCAGCCTTAACACGAGGGGGTACGAGCAGTACTTC. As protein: CASSLNTRGYEQYF.

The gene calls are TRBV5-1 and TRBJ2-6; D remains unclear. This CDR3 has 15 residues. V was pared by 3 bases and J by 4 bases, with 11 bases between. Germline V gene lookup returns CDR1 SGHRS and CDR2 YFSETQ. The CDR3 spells CASSSSLGGANVLTF. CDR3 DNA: TGCGCCAGCAGCTCGAGTTTGGGCGGGGCCAACGTCCTGACTTTC.

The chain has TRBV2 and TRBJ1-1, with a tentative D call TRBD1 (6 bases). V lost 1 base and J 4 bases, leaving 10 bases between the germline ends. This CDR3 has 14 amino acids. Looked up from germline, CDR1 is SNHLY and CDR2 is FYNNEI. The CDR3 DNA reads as TGTGCCAGCAGTGAAGAGAGGGGGAGCACTGAAGCTTTCTTT. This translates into CASSEERGSTEAFF.

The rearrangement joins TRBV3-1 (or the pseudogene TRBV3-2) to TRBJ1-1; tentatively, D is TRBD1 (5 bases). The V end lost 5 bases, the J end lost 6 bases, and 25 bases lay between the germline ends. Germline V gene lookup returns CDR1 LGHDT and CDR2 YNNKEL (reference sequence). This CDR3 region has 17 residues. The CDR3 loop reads CASSAPKEGFAVPEAFF. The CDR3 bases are TGTGCCAGCAGCGCGCCTAAGGAGGGGTTTGCCGTACCTGAAGCTTTCTTT.

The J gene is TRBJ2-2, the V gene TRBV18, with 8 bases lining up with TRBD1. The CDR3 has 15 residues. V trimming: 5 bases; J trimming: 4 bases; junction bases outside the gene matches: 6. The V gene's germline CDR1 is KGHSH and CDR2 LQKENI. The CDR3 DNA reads TGTGCCAGCTCAAGCCTACAGGGGGGCACCGGGGAGCTGTTTTTT. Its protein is CASSSLQGGTGELFF. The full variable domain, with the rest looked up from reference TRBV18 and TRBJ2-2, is NAGVMQNPRHLVRRRGQEARLRCSPMKGHSHVYWYRQLPEEGLKFMVYLQKENIIDESGMPKERFSAEFPKEGPSILRIQQVVRGDSAAYFCASSSLQGGTGELFFGEGSRLTVL.

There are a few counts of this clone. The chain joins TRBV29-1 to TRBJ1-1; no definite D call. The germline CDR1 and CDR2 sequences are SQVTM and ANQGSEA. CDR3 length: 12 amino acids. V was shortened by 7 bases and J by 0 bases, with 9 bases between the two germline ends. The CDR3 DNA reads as TGCAGCGGTCAGAATTTGAACACTGAAGCTTTCTTT. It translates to CSGQNLNTEAFF.

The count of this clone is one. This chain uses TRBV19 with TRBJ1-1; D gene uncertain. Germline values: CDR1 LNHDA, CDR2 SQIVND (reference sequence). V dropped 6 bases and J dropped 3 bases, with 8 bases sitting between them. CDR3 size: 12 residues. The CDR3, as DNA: TGTGCCAGTAGCAAGGCGGACACTGAAGCTTTCTTT. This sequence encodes CASSKADTEAFF. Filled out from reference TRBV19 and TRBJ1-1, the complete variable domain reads DGGITQSPKYLFRKEGQNVTLSCEQNLNHDAMYWYRQDPGQGLRLIYYSQIVNDFQKGDIAEGYSVSREKKESFPLTVTSAQKNPTAFYLCASSKADTEAFFGQGTRLTVV.

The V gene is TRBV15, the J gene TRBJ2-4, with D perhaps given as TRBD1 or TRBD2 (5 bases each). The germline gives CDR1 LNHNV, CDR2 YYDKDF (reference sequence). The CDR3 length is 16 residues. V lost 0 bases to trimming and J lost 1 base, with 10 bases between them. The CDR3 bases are TGTGCCACCAGCAGAGAATATGAGGGGGCCAAAAACATTCAGTACTTC. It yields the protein CATSREYEGAKNIQYF.

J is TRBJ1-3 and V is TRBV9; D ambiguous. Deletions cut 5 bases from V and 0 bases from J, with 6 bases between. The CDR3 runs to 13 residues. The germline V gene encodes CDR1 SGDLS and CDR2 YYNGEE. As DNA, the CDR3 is TGTGCCAGCAGGTCAAGCTCTGGAAACACCATATATTTT. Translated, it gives CASRSSSGNTIYF.

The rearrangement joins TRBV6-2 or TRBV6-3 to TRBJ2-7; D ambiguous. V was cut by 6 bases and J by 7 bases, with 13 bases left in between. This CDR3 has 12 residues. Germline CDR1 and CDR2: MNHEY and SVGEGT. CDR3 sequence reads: CASSDTVGEQYF. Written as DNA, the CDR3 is TGTGCCAGCAGCGACACCGTAGGGGAGCAGTACTTC.

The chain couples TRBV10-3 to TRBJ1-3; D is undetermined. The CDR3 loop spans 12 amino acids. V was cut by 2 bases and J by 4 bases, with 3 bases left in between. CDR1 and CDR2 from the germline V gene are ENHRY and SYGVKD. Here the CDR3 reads CAISEVGNTIYF. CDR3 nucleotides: TGTGCCATCAGTGAGGTGGGAAACACCATATATTTT.

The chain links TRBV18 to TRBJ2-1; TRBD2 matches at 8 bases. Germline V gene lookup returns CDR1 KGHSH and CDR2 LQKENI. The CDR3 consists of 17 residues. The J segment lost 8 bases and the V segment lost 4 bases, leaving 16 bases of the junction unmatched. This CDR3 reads CASSLLGAAGVGDEQFF. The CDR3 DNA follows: TGTGCCAGCTCACTACTAGGTGCAGCGGGAGTAGGGGATGAGCAGTTCTTC.

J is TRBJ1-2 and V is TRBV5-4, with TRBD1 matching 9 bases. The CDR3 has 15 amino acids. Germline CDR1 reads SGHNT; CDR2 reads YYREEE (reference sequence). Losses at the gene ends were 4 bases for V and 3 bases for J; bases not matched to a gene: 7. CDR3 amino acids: CASSPSQGADYGYTF. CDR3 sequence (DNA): TGTGCCAGCAGCCCATCACAGGGGGCCGACTATGGCTACACCTTC.

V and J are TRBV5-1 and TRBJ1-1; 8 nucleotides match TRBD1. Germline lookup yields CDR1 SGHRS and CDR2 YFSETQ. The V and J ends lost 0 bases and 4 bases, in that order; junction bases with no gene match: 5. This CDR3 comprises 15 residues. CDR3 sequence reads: CASSLGTGSGTEAFF. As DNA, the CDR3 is TGCGCCAGCAGCTTGGGGACAGGGTCTGGCACTGAAGCTTTCTTT. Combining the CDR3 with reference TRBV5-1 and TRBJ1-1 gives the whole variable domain KAGVTQTPRYLIKTRGQQVTLSCSPISGHRSVSWYQQTPGQGLQFLFEYFSETQRNKGNFPGRFSGRQFSNSRSEMNVSTLELGDSALYLCASSLGTGSGTEAFFGQGTRLTVV.

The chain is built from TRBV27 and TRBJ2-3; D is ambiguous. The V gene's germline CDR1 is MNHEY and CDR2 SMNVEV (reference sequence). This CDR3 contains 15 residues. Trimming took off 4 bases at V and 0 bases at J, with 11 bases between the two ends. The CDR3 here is CASSSYILSTDTQYF. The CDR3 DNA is TGTGCCAGCAGTTCTTACATACTTAGCACAGATACGCAGTATTTT.

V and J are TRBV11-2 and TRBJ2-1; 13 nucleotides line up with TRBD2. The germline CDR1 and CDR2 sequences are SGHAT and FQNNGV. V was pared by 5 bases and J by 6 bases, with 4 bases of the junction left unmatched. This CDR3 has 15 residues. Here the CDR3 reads CASSPTSGRANEQFF. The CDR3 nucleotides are TGTGCCAGCAGCCCTACTAGCGGGAGGGCCAATGAGCAGTTCTTC.

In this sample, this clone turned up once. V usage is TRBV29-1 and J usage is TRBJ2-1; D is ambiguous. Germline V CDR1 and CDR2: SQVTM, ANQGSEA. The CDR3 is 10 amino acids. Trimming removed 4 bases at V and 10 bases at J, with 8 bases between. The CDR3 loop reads CSVVAGEQFF. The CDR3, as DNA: TGCAGCGTTGTGGCCGGGGAGCAGTTCTTC.

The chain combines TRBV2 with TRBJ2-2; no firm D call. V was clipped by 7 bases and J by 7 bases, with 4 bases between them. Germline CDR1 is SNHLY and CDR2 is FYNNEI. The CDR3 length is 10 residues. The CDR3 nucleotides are TGTGCCAGCAATGGCGGGGAGCTGTTTTTT. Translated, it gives CASNGGELFF.

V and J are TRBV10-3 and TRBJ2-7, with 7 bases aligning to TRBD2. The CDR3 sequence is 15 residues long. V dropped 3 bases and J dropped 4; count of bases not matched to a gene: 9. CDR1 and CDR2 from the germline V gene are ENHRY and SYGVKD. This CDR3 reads CAISDQGSGLYEQYF. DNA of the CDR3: TGTGCCATCAGTGACCAGGGTAGCGGGTTATACGAGCAGTACTTC.

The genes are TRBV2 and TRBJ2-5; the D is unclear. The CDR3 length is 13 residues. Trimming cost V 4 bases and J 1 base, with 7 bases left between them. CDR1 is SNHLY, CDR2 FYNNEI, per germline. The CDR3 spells CASSVRRQETQYF. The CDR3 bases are TGTGCCAGCAGTGTGAGGCGCCAAGAGACCCAGTACTTC.

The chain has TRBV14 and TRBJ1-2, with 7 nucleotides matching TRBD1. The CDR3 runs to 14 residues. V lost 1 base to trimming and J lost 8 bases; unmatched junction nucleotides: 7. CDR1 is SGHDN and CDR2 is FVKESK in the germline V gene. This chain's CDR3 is CASSQGEGAAGYTF. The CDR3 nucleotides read TGTGCCAGCAGCCAAGGGGAGGGGGCTGCGGGCTACACCTTC.